The entry below gives a single T cell receptor (beta chain) sequence along with its context. Its antigen remains unknown. Different DNA sequences within this sample yield the same CDR3. Data came from immunoSEQ multiplex PCR; TCRdb stores just in-frame clones and leaves some out. The sample has 200,000 or so clones, under 95% seen once; the top ten hold 1%. This specimen belongs to a study of T cell responses to AZD1222 COVID-19 vaccine. Notes on the study in general: Among spike-specific TCRs, nearly half reportedly target unmutated variant regions. Clonal diversity may have been underestimated, and the donors were mostly white British, with more females than males.

V dropped 4 bases and J dropped 4 bases, with 14 bases sitting between them. Germline CDR1 SQVTM, CDR2 ANQGSEA. The CDR3 extends over 14 amino acids. The chain has TRBV29-1 and TRBJ1-5, with TRBD1 as a possible D gene (5 bases). The sequencing here drew on peripheral blood, taken 28 days after the second AZD1222 dose. The TCR comes from an adult who received the AZD1222 COVID-19 vaccine. As DNA, the CDR3 is TGCAGCGTTGTTTCAGGGAACGGGAATCAGCCCCAGCATTTT. Translated, it gives CSVVSGNGNQPQHF.